Shown below are 30 T cell receptor beta chains from a single sample sequenced in a study of blood T cell repertoires in COVID-19. Repertoires were generated with immunoSEQ multiplex PCR, while TCRdb's copy carries only in-frame clones and drops some. Here the sample spans more than 90,000 clones, 91% being singletons. The sequenced sample was peripheral blood. Receptors were obtained from a man aged 45-60 years with acute or convalescent COVID-19.

This clone was detected once. J is TRBJ1-2 and V is TRBV4-3; tentative D call: TRBD1 (5 bases). V was clipped by 0 bases and J by 7 bases, with 15 bases between them. The CDR3 consists of 15 residues. The germline V gene encodes CDR1 LGHNA and CDR2 YSLEER. The CDR3 DNA reads TGCGCCAGCAGCCAAGATCCAGGGCGCAAGGGTGGCTACACCTTC. This encodes CASSQDPGRKGGYTF.

The chain uses TRBV6-6 and TRBJ1-5; D call uncertain. The CDR3 covers 16 residues. Germline CDR1 and CDR2: MNHNY and SVGAGI (reference sequence). The V end lost 6 bases, the J end lost 0 bases, and 15 bases lay between the germline ends. The CDR3 nucleotides read TGTGCCAGCAGCTTTCTCGCGGTTTTTAGCAATCAGCCCCAGCATTTT. Amino acid sequence: CASSFLAVFSNQPQHF.

This clone was recorded only once. The chain recombines TRBV19 with TRBJ1-1; D may be TRBD1 (5 bases). The germline V gene encodes CDR1 LNHDA and CDR2 SQIVND (reference sequence). The CDR3 has 13 amino acids. Trimming shortened V by 5 bases and J by 4 bases, and 11 bases separated the two germline ends. In nucleotides, the CDR3 is TGTGCCAGTAGTCTCCTCAGGGCCACTGAAGCTTTCTTT. Protein product: CASSLLRATEAFF.

This chain uses TRBV7-9 with TRBJ1-2, with D possibly being TRBD1 (6 bases). CDR3 length equals 12 residues. Looked up from germline, CDR1 is SEHNR and CDR2 is FQNEAQ (reference sequence). V lost 3 bases, J lost 7 bases, and 9 bases lay in between. The CDR3 sequence: CASSFDRSGYTF. For the CDR3, the DNA is TGTGCCAGCAGCTTTGACAGGTCTGGCTACACCTTC.

The chain combines TRBV18 with TRBJ1-4; no firm D call. V dropped 3 bases and J dropped 8 bases, with 10 bases sitting between them. The germline V gene encodes CDR1 KGHSH and CDR2 LQKENI. There are 13 residues in the CDR3. Here the CDR3 reads CASSPSVSEKLFF. In DNA form, the CDR3 reads TGTGCCAGCTCACCCTCAGTCTCCGAAAAACTGTTTTTT.

The genes are TRBV5-1 and TRBJ1-2; 8 nucleotides match TRBD1. V lost 3 bases, J lost 6 bases, and 16 bases stayed unmatched. Germline V gene sequence: CDR1 SGHRS, CDR2 YFSETQ. This CDR3 has 17 residues. The CDR3 is CASSYLPGGQGAHGYTF. CDR3 nucleotide sequence: TGCGCCAGCAGCTACCTCCCCGGGGGGCAGGGGGCGCATGGCTACACCTTC.

The chain employs TRBV5-1 and TRBJ1-4; D remains unclear. Germline V gene sequence: CDR1 SGHRS, CDR2 YFSETQ. The CDR3 has 16 residues. V lost 1 base to trimming and J lost 3 bases, with 13 bases between them. CDR3 sequence: CASSLTRQAANEKLFF. DNA for the CDR3: TGCGCCAGCAGCTTGACCCGCCAGGCCGCTAATGAAAAACTGTTTTTT.

The chain combines TRBV25-1 with TRBJ1-1; D uncertain. This CDR3 has 16 amino acids. Germline-derived CDR1 and CDR2 are MGHDK and SYGVNS. Trimming removed 2 bases from V and 0 bases from J, with 13 bases in between. The CDR3 here is CASSEGGKGMNTEAFF. DNA for the CDR3: TGTGCCAGCAGTGAAGGAGGGAAGGGCATGAACACTGAAGCTTTCTTT. Using reference TRBV25-1 and TRBJ1-1 for the parts outside the CDR3, the full variable domain is EADIYQTPRYLVIGTGKKITLECSQTMGHDKMYWYQQDPGMELHLIHYSYGVNSTEKGDLSSESTVSRIRTEHFPLTLESARPSHTSQYLCASSEGGKGMNTEAFFGQGTRLTVV.

The rearrangement joins TRBV3-1 (or the pseudogene TRBV3-2) to TRBJ1-2; D gene unclear. Per germline, CDR1 LGHDT and CDR2 YNNKEL (reference sequence). V was cut by 0 bases and J by 4 bases, with 9 bases left in between. The CDR3 is made up of 14 amino acids. This CDR3 is CASSQELGGYGYTF. As DNA, the CDR3 is TGTGCCAGCAGCCAAGAATTAGGCGGCTATGGCTACACCTTC.

The rearrangement links TRBV19 to TRBJ1-5; 7 bases are a match to TRBD1. Unmatched junction bases numbered 5, after V lost 3 bases and J lost 3 bases. Germline V lookup: CDR1 LNHDA, CDR2 SQIVND (reference sequence). This CDR3 comprises 15 residues. The CDR3 sequence is CASSMRTGDNQPQHF. The CDR3 DNA reads as TGTGCCAGTAGTATGAGAACAGGGGACAATCAGCCCCAGCATTTT. The full variable domain, in which reference TRBV19 and TRBJ1-5 provide the parts outside the CDR3, is DGGITQSPKYLFRKEGQNVTLSCEQNLNHDAMYWYRQDPGQGLRLIYYSQIVNDFQKGDIAEGYSVSREKKESFPLTVTSAQKNPTAFYLCASSMRTGDNQPQHFGDGTRLSIL.

Only one count was recorded for this clone. This chain uses TRBV6-5 with TRBJ1-5; D remains unclear. Germline V lookup: CDR1 MNHEY, CDR2 SVGAGI. CDR3 length equals 15 residues. The germline V and J ends were trimmed by 6 bases and 7 bases, with 19 bases remaining between them. In DNA, the CDR3 is TGTGCCAGCAGCCAAAAGTTTATCCGGGAACAGCCCCAGCATTTT. The encoded protein is CASSQKFIREQPQHF.

The genes are TRBV6-5 and TRBJ2-7, with 8 bases lining up with TRBD1. CDR3 size: 15 residues. Germline V gives CDR1 MNHEY, CDR2 SVGAGI. Losses at the gene ends were 7 bases for V and 5 bases for J; bases not matched to a gene: 13. The CDR3 protein is CASNPPGGVRDEQYF. CDR3 DNA: TGTGCCAGCAACCCCCCAGGGGGCGTAAGGGACGAGCAGTACTTC.

The V gene is TRBV4-2, the J gene TRBJ2-2, with D possibly TRBD1 on 5 matching bases. The ends were cut back, 0 bases at V and 3 bases at J, with 14 bases in the middle. The CDR3 spans 17 residues. Germline V gives CDR1 LGHNA, CDR2 YNFKEQ. CDR3 DNA: TGTGCCAGCAGCCAAGATTTCAGGGCTAGTTACACCGGGGAGCTGTTTTTT. Translated, it gives CASSQDFRASYTGELFF.

This rearrangement joins TRBV28 to TRBJ2-7; TRBD1 agrees at 10 bases. V gave up 4 bases and J gave up 5 bases; unmatched junction bases: 8. The germline gives CDR1 MDHEN, CDR2 SYDVKM. The CDR3 contains 15 residues. CDR3 sequence reads: CASSYLGTGVNEQYF. The CDR3 DNA follows: TGTGCCAGCAGTTACCTAGGGACAGGGGTTAACGAGCAGTACTTC. Drawing the rest from reference TRBV28 and TRBJ2-7, the complete variable domain is DVKVTQSSRYLVKRTGEKVFLECVQDMDHENMFWYRQDPGLGLRLIYFSYDVKMKEKGDIPEGYSVSREKKERFSLILESASTNQTSMYLCASSYLGTGVNEQYFGPGTRLTVT.

About this clone itself: This same CDR3 is encoded by further DNA sequences in the sample. The rearrangement uses TRBV6-5 and TRBJ1-2, with D tentatively TRBD1 (5 bases). The CDR3 length is 13 residues. V gave up 5 bases and J gave up 2 bases, with 9 bases separating them. Per the germline V gene, CDR1 is MNHEY and CDR2 is SVGAGI. The DNA for the CDR3 is TGTGCCAGCAGTCGGGGGACCAACTATGGCTACACCTTC. It codes for CASSRGTNYGYTF.

This rearrangement joins TRBV19 to TRBJ2-2; TRBD1 might be the D (5 bases). V lost 2 bases, J lost 6 bases, and 10 bases lay in between. CDR3 size: 14 residues. The germline gives CDR1 LNHDA, CDR2 SQIVND (reference sequence). The CDR3 DNA sequence: TGTGCCAGTAGTATATTAGGGGTGGCCGGGGAGCTGTTTTTT. Residues: CASSILGVAGELFF.

V and J are TRBV28 and TRBJ2-7; D is perhaps TRBD1 (6 bases). CDR3 length: 13 residues. Trimming shortened V by 4 bases and J by 2 bases, and 9 bases separated the two germline ends. Germline loops: CDR1 MDHEN, CDR2 SYDVKM. The CDR3 sequence is CASSSGTPYEQYF. CDR3 sequence (DNA): TGTGCCAGCAGTTCCGGGACACCCTACGAGCAGTACTTC. Complete variable domain (other parts from reference TRBV28 and TRBJ2-7): DVKVTQSSRYLVKRTGEKVFLECVQDMDHENMFWYRQDPGLGLRLIYFSYDVKMKEKGDIPEGYSVSREKKERFSLILESASTNQTSMYLCASSSGTPYEQYFGPGTRLTVT.

The chain has TRBV6-5 and TRBJ2-1; D possibly corresponds to TRBD2 (6 bases). The length of the CDR3 is 16 residues. The V gene lost 4 bases and the J gene lost 4 bases, with 17 bases spanning the gap. Germline V gene lookup returns CDR1 MNHEY and CDR2 SVGAGI. The CDR3 bases are TGTGCCAGCAGTTGGGGGACTCGGGGTCGATACAATGAGCAGTTCTTC. This encodes CASSWGTRGRYNEQFF.

The chain has TRBV5-1 and TRBJ1-4; tentative D call: TRBD1 (5 bases). This CDR3 region has 17 residues. Germline values: CDR1 SGHRS, CDR2 YFSETQ. V was trimmed by 3 bases and J by 7 bases, leaving 22 bases between them. In DNA form, the CDR3 reads TGCGCCAGCAGCTCATCGGATATGCCGGGGGAAGGTGAAAAACTGTTTTTT. This translates into CASSSSDMPGEGEKLFF. The full variable domain, with the rest looked up from reference TRBV5-1 and TRBJ1-4, is KAGVTQTPRYLIKTRGQQVTLSCSPISGHRSVSWYQQTPGQGLQFLFEYFSETQRNKGNFPGRFSGRQFSNSRSEMNVSTLELGDSALYLCASSSSDMPGEGEKLFFGSGTQLSVL.

The chain employs TRBV7-2 and TRBJ2-7; D might be TRBD2 (6 bases). The V end lost 5 bases, the J end lost 1 base, and 15 bases lay between the germline ends. Per germline, CDR1 SGHTA and CDR2 FQGNSA. The CDR3 contains 15 residues. The CDR3 bases are TGTGCCAGCAGCCTCTGGGGGGACTCTTCCTACGAGCAGTACTTC. Its translation is CASSLWGDSSYEQYF.

CDR3 coding DNA: TGCAGTGCTAGAGGGGACAGGGAACTGTTTTTT. Protein: CSARGDRELFF. The genes are TRBV20-1 and TRBJ1-4; 9 nucleotides match TRBD1. This CDR3 is 11 amino acids long. Germline loops: CDR1 DFQATT, CDR2 SNEGSKA (reference sequence). J gave up 12 bases and V 1 base, and 0 bases lay outside the gene matches.

The V call is TRBV5-1, the J call TRBJ2-5, with D possibly matching TRBD1 (5 bases). CDR3 size: 15 residues. Germline V CDR1 and CDR2: SGHRS, YFSETQ. The germline V and J ends were trimmed by 1 base and 8 bases, with 18 bases remaining between them. The CDR3 nucleotides are TGCGCCAGCAGCTTGAATACAGGTCGTGAACGTACCCAGTACTTC. Amino acids: CASSLNTGRERTQYF.

The chain couples TRBV13 to TRBJ1-1, with 8 bases matching TRBD1. The V and J ends lost 4 bases and 2 bases, in that order; junction bases with no gene match: 6. The CDR3 spans 15 residues. CDR1 is PRHDT, CDR2 FYEKMQ, per germline (reference sequence). The CDR3 loop reads CASSSPGQGNTEAFF. The CDR3 coding sequence is TGTGCCAGCAGCTCCCCTGGACAGGGCAACACTGAAGCTTTCTTT. Using reference TRBV13 and TRBJ1-1 for the parts outside the CDR3, the full variable domain is AAGVIQSPRHLIKEKRETATLKCYPIPRHDTVYWYQQGPGQDPQFLISFYEKMQSDKGSIPDRFSAQQFSDYHSELNMSSLELGDSALYFCASSSPGQGNTEAFFGQGTRLTVV.

The rearrangement joins TRBV4-1 to TRBJ2-7; a possible D gene is TRBD1 (6 bases). The CDR3 length is 15 residues. Germline-derived CDR1 and CDR2 are MGHRA and YSYEKL. V was shortened by 1 base and J by 2 bases, with 12 bases between the two germline ends. The CDR3 DNA sequence: TGCGCCAGCAGCCAAGTACAGGACAGTGCCTACGAGCAGTACTTC. Translation: CASSQVQDSAYEQYF.

The chain links TRBV18 to TRBJ1-6; TRBD1 agrees at 7 bases. J gave up 7 bases and V 10 bases, and 10 bases lay outside the gene matches. This CDR3 has 14 residues. From germline, CDR1 is KGHSH and CDR2 LQKENI. The CDR3 DNA follows: TGTGCCACCTCTAGGGACAGACAAAATTCACCCCTCCACTTT. This gives the protein CATSRDRQNSPLHF.

V usage is TRBV18 and J usage is TRBJ1-2; tentatively, D is TRBD1 (6 bases). From germline, CDR1 is KGHSH and CDR2 LQKENI. V was shortened by 3 bases and J by 4 bases, with 15 bases between the two germline ends. CDR3 length: 15 amino acids. The CDR3 is CASSPEWGLGYGYTF. The CDR3 DNA reads as TGTGCCAGCTCACCCGAGTGGGGGCTCGGCTATGGCTACACCTTC.

The V call is TRBV6-5, the J call TRBJ1-6; tentative D call: TRBD1 (5 bases). With 2 bases removed from V and 14 bases from J, the gap between germline ends came to 10 bases. Germline V lookup: CDR1 MNHEY, CDR2 SVGAGI. The CDR3 is made up of 12 amino acids. The CDR3 is CASSYTSGALHF. CDR3 bases: TGTGCCAGCAGTTACACATCGGGGGCCCTCCACTTT.

This chain joins TRBV5-1 and TRBJ2-5, with 7 bases identical to TRBD1. Germline values: CDR1 SGHRS, CDR2 YFSETQ. J was trimmed by 3 bases and V by 0 bases; bases with no gene match: 5. The CDR3 has 15 amino acids. CDR3 sequence: CASSLDTGAKETQYF. The CDR3 nucleotides read TGCGCCAGCAGCTTGGATACAGGGGCGAAAGAGACCCAGTACTTC.

CDR3 DNA sequence: TGTGCCAGCAGTAATACCGGGACAGGGGGCGGTGAAGCTTTCTTT. It is translated as CASSNTGTGGGEAFF. V usage is TRBV6-5 and J usage is TRBJ1-1, with 12 positions matching TRBD1. Losses at the gene ends were 5 bases for V and 7 bases for J; bases not matched to a gene: 8. CDR3 length equals 15 residues. Per the germline V gene, CDR1 is MNHEY and CDR2 is SVGAGI.

The rearrangement links TRBV11-3 to TRBJ2-1, with TRBD2 matching 7 bases. Germline V gene lookup returns CDR1 SGHNT and CDR2 YENEEA. The CDR3 is 18 residues long. V was clipped by 4 bases and J by 8 bases; unmatched bases: 20. The CDR3 spells CASSSRGSGRPSGDEQFF. Here the CDR3 DNA reads TGTGCCAGCAGCTCCCGTGGTAGCGGGCGCCCGAGCGGGGATGAGCAGTTCTTC.